The 9 T cell receptor beta chains presented below share a single source sample, sequenced in a study of blood T cell repertoires in COVID-19. Method: immunoSEQ multiplex PCR; TCRdb's copy keeps in-frame clones and lacks some. The data hold 120,000 to 150,000 clones, with around 85% observed a single time. Sequencing input: peripheral blood. These receptors were taken from a woman aged 55-69 years with COVID-19, enrolled during active disease.

The count of this clone is one. The rearrangement uses TRBV9 and TRBJ2-3; possible D gene TRBD2, 6 bases. Trimming pared 3 bases from V and 3 bases from J, leaving 11 bases between. The CDR3 length is 14 residues. CDR1 is SGDLS and CDR2 is YYNGEE in the germline V gene. The DNA of the CDR3 is TGTGCCAGCAGCGCCGACGGAGGGACAGATACGCAGTATTTT. It yields the protein CASSADGGTDTQYF. The full variable domain, in which reference TRBV9 and TRBJ2-3 provide the parts outside the CDR3, is DSGVTQTPKHLITATGQRVTLRCSPRSGDLSVYWYQQSLDQGLQFLIQYYNGEERAKGNILERFSAQQFPDLHSELNLSSLELGDSALYFCASSADGGTDTQYFGPGTRLTVL.

V and J are TRBV24-1 and TRBJ2-3, with 7 nucleotides matching TRBD2. CDR1 KGHDR and CDR2 SFDVKD come from the germline V gene. V shed 9 bases and J 0 bases; nucleotides not matched to a gene: 11. The CDR3 loop spans 16 amino acids. The CDR3 region is CATDYERGSSTDTQYF. The CDR3 DNA sequence: TGTGCCACCGACTATGAGCGGGGTAGTAGCACAGATACGCAGTATTTT.

In regard to this clone: This same CDR3 is encoded by further DNA sequences in the sample. The chain's CDR3 is CASSYSSGANTEAFF. CDR3 DNA: TGTGCCAGCAGTTACTCTTCAGGGGCAAACACTGAAGCTTTCTTT. This chain uses TRBV6-5 with TRBJ1-1; a possible D gene is TRBD1 (6 bases). Germline V gene sequence: CDR1 MNHEY, CDR2 SVGAGI. The CDR3 has 15 residues. V gave up 0 bases and J gave up 2 bases, with 10 bases separating them.

The V gene is TRBV18, the J gene TRBJ1-6, with D unclear. V shed 0 bases and J shed 14 bases, with 14 bases lying between them. The CDR3 spans 14 residues. The germline V gene has CDR1 KGHSH and CDR2 LQKENI. The CDR3 here is CASSPPREPKTLHF. The CDR3 nucleotides are TGTGCCAGCTCACCACCTAGGGAGCCCAAAACCCTCCACTTT.

This chain connects TRBV11-2 to TRBJ1-1, with 9 bases identical to TRBD1. The CDR3 is made up of 13 amino acids. V was pared by 1 base and J by 9 bases, with 3 bases of the junction left unmatched. Germline V CDR1 and CDR2: SGHAT, FQNNGV. CDR3 sequence: CASSLGQGEQAFF. The DNA of the CDR3 is TGTGCCAGCAGCTTAGGACAGGGGGAGCAAGCTTTCTTT.

The chain couples TRBV7-3 to TRBJ2-5; D gene ambiguous. V gave up 1 base and J gave up 5 bases, with 5 bases separating them. Germline V gives CDR1 SGHTA, CDR2 FQGTGA. There are 12 residues in the CDR3. The CDR3 loop is CASSLIQETQYF. The CDR3 region has the DNA TGTGCCAGCAGCTTAATACAGGAGACCCAGTACTTC.

This clone has only one observation. The rearrangement uses TRBV19 and TRBJ1-1, with D perhaps TRBD1 (5 bases). There are 13 residues in the CDR3. The ends were cut back, 6 bases at V and 0 bases at J, with 8 bases in the middle. Per germline, CDR1 LNHDA and CDR2 SQIVND (reference sequence). The CDR3 DNA reads TGTGCCAGTAGGTGGGGCATGAACACTGAAGCTTTCTTT. It codes for CASRWGMNTEAFF.

The chain combines TRBV19 with TRBJ2-7, with D hard to call. Trimming shortened V by 3 bases and J by 0 bases, and 6 bases separated the two germline ends. Germline assignment: CDR1 LNHDA and CDR2 SQIVND (reference sequence). This CDR3 comprises 13 residues. The CDR3 region is CASSISLSYEQYF. The CDR3 nucleotides read TGTGCCAGTAGTATTTCCCTCTCCTACGAGCAGTACTTC.

The V gene is TRBV30, the J gene TRBJ1-2, with 7 bases aligning to TRBD1. This CDR3 contains 13 residues. J was trimmed by 6 bases and V by 2 bases; bases with no gene match: 6. Germline V gene sequence: CDR1 GTSNPN, CDR2 SVGIG (reference sequence). The CDR3 bases are TGTGCCTGGAGTAGGAACAGGGGCGATGGCTACACCTTC. Translated: CAWSRNRGDGYTF.